The clone carrying this T cell receptor beta chain occurred a few times. What it binds is unknown. This sample was taken from a study of cytomegalovirus exposure and HLA in healthy donors. General observations from the study: Donors were assumed by presence/absence analyses to have roughly uniform sequencing depth. Researchers reported in a later analysis that a missense DCLRE1C variant was tied to TCR beta V- and J-gene trimming. Most TCR sequences were seen very rarely across donors, but some public TCRs occurred in many. One cluster of highly shared sequence variants probably arose as a sequencing artifact.

CDR3 size: 15 residues. V trimming: 0 bases; J trimming: 8 bases; junction bases outside the gene matches: 8. CDR1 and CDR2 from the germline V gene are SGDLS and YYNGEE. Both 60 Vbeta primers and 13 Jbeta primers went into the PCR. TCRdb's table, derived via immunoSEQ multiplex PCR, lists solely in-frame clones and lacks some. Of about 160,000 clones in the sample, approximately 78% were seen once. This chain joins TRBV9 and TRBJ2-1, with 7 positions matching TRBD1. Sequencing was carried out using PBMCs. The sequence came from a girl aged 2 to 9 in good health and CMV-seropositive. The CDR3: CASSVAGQGVDEQFF. In DNA, the CDR3 is TGTGCCAGCAGCGTAGCAGGGCAGGGGGTGGATGAGCAGTTCTTC.